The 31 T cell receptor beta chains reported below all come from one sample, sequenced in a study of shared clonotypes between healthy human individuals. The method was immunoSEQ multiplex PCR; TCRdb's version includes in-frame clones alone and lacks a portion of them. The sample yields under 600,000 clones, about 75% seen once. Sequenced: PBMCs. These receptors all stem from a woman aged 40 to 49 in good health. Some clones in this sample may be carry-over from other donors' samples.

CDR3 coding DNA: TGTGCCAGCAGTAAAAACGCAGGGACTAGCGGCACAGATACGCAGTATTTT. As protein: CASSKNAGTSGTDTQYF. The chain combines TRBV5-4 with TRBJ2-3; 10 bases map to TRBD2. V was pared by 5 bases and J by 1 base, with 10 bases of the junction left unmatched. The CDR3 covers 17 residues. Germline-derived CDR1 and CDR2 are SGHNT and YYREEE (reference sequence).

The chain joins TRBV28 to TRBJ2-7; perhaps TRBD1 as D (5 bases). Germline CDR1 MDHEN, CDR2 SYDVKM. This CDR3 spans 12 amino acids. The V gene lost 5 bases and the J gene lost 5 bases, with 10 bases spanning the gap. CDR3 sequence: CASSPLDNEQYF. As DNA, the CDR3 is TGTGCCAGCAGTCCCCTGGACAACGAGCAGTACTTC.

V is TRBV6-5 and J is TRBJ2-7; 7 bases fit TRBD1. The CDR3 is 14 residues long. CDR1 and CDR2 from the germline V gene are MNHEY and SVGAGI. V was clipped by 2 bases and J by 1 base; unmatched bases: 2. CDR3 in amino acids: CASSYGRGSYEQYF. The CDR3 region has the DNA TGTGCCAGCAGTTACGGCAGGGGGTCCTACGAGCAGTACTTC.

The CDR3 DNA is TGCAGCGTTGGAGCCTTAGACAGGCACCCCTACGAGCAGTACTTC. Translating it yields CSVGALDRHPYEQYF. The genes are TRBV29-1 and TRBJ2-5, with a weak D call TRBD1 (6 bases). The DNA matches TRBJ2-7 better at its end, which makes the J call doubtful. The CDR3 totals 15 residues. Germline lookup yields CDR1 SQVTM and CDR2 ANQGSEA.

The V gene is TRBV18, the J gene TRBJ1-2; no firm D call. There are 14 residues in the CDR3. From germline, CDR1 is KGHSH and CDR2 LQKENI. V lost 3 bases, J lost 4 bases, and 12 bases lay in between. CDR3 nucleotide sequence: TGTGCCAGCTCACCCTCGCAGGCTCTCTATGGCTACACCTTC. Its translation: CASSPSQALYGYTF. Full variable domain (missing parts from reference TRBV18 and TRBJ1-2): NAGVMQNPRHLVRRRGQEARLRCSPMKGHSHVYWYRQLPEEGLKFMVYLQKENIIDESGMPKERFSAEFPKEGPSILRIQQVVRGDSAAYFCASSPSQALYGYTFGSGTRLTVV.

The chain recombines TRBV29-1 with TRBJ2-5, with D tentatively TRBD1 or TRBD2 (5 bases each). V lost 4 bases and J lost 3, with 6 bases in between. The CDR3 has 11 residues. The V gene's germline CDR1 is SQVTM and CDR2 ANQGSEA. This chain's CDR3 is CSVVGEETQYF. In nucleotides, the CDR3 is TGCAGCGTTGTGGGGGAAGAGACCCAGTACTTC. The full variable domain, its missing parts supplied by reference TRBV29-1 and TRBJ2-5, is SAVISQKPSRDICQRGTSLTIQCQVDSQVTMMFWYRQQPGQSLTLIATANQGSEATYESGFVIDKFPISRPNLTFSTLTVSNMSPEDSSIYLCSVVGEETQYFGPGTRLLVL.

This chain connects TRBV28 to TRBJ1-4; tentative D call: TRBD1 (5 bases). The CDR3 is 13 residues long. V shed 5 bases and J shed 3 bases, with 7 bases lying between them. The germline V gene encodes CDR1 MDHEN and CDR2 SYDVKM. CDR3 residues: CASSRGSNEKLFF. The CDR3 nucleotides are TGTGCCAGCAGTAGGGGTTCTAATGAAAAACTGTTTTTT.

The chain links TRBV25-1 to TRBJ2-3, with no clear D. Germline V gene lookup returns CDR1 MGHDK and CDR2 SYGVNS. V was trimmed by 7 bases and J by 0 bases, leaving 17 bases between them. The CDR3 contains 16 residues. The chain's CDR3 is CASTPARSSSTDTQYF. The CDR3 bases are TGTGCCAGCACCCCAGCAAGGAGCTCTAGCACAGATACGCAGTATTTT.

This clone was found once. This chain's CDR3 is CASSAPGTSGTKYF. The CDR3 coding sequence is TGTGCCAGCAGCGCTCCCGGGACTAGCGGGACTAAGTACTTC. V and J are TRBV6-5 and TRBJ2-7; 13 bases are shared with TRBD2. The CDR3 runs to 14 residues. Germline values: CDR1 MNHEY, CDR2 SVGAGI. The trim removed 6 bases at V and 11 bases at J, leaving 10 bases unmatched.

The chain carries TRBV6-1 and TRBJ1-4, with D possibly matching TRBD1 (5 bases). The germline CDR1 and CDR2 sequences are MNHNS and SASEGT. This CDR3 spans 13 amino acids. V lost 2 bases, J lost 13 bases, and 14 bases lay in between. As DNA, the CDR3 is TGTGCCAGCAGTGAACGGCAGGGCGCTGGACTGTTTTTT. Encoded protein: CASSERQGAGLFF.

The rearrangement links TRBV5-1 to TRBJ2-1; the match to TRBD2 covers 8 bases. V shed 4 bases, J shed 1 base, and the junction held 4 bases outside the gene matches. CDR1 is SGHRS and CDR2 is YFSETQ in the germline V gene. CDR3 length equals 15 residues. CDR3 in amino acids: CASSSGRGSYNEQFF. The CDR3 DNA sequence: TGCGCCAGCAGCAGCGGGAGAGGATCCTACAATGAGCAGTTCTTC.

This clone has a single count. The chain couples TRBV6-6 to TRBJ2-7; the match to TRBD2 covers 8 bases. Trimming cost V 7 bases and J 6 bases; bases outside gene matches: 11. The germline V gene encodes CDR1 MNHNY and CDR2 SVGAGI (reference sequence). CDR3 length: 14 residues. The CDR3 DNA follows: TGTGCCAGCACCACGGGGACTAGATCTCCCGAGCAGTACTTC. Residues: CASTTGTRSPEQYF.

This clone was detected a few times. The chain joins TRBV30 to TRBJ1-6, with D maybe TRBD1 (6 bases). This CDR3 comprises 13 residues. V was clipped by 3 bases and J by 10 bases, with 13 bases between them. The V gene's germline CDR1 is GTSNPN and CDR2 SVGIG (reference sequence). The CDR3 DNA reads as TGTGCCTGGAGGGGCGGGGGGCAGTCACCCCTCCACTTT. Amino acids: CAWRGGGQSPLHF.

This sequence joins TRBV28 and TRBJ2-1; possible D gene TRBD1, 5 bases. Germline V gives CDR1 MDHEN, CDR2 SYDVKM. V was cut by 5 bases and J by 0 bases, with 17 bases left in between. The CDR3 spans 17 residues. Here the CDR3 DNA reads TGTGCCAGCAGTAGTAGGACATACCGTGTCTCCTACAATGAGCAGTTCTTC. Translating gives CASSSRTYRVSYNEQFF.

The CDR3 DNA sequence: TGTGCCAGCAGTGAATATAGGAGCGGGAGTGGAGAGACCCAGTACTTC. It encodes CASSEYRSGSGETQYF. The chain is built from TRBV25-1 and TRBJ2-5; 8 nucleotides align to TRBD2. This CDR3 is built from 16 residues. V gave up 0 bases and J gave up 4 bases; unmatched junction bases: 7. From germline, CDR1 is MGHDK and CDR2 SYGVNS. The whole variable domain, filled in from reference TRBV25-1 and TRBJ2-5, reads EADIYQTPRYLVIGTGKKITLECSQTMGHDKMYWYQQDPGMELHLIHYSYGVNSTEKGDLSSESTVSRIRTEHFPLTLESARPSHTSQYLCASSEYRSGSGETQYFGPGTRLLVL.

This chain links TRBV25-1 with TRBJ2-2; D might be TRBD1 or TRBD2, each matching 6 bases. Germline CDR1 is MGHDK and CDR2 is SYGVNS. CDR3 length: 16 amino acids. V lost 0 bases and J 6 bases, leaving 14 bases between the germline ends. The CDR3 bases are TGTGCCAGCAGTGAATATGGGAAGGGGGGCTCCGGGGAGCTGTTTTTT. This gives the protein CASSEYGKGGSGELFF.

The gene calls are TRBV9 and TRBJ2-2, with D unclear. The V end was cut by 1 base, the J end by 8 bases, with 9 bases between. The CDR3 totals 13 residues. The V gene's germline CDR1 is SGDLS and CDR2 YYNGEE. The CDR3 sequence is CASSVTSQGELFF. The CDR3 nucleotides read TGTGCCAGCAGCGTAACCTCACAGGGGGAGCTGTTTTTT.

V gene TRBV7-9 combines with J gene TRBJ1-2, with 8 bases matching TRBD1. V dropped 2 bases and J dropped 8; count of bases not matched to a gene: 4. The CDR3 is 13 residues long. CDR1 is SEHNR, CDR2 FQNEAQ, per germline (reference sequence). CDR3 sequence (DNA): TGTGCCAGCAGCTTACAGGGGGCGGGAGGCTACACCTTC. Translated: CASSLQGAGGYTF. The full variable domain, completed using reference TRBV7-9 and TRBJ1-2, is DTGVSQNPRHKITKRGQNVTFRCDPISEHNRLYWYRQTLGQGPEFLTYFQNEAQLEKSRLLSDRFSAERPKGSFSTLEIQRTEQGDSAMYLCASSLQGAGGYTFGSGTRLTVV.

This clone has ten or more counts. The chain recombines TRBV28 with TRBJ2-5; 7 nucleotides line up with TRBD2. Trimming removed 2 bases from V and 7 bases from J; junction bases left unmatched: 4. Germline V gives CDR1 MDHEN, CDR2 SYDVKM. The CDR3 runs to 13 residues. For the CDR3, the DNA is TGTGCCAGCAGTTTAATCTGGGGGGGGACCCAGTACTTC. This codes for CASSLIWGGTQYF.

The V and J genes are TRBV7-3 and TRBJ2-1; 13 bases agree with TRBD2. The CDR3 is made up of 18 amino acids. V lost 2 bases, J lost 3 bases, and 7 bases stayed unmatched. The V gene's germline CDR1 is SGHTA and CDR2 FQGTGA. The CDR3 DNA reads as TGTGCCAGCAGCTTAGCCGGACTAGCGGGAGATATCTACAATGAGCAGTTCTTC. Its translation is CASSLAGLAGDIYNEQFF.

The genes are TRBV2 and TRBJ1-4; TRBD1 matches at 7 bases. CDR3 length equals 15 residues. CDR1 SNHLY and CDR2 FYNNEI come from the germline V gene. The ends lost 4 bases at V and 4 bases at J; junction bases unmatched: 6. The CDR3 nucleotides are TGTGCCAGCAGTGCCTACAGGGGAGGTAATGAAAAACTGTTTTTT. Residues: CASSAYRGGNEKLFF.

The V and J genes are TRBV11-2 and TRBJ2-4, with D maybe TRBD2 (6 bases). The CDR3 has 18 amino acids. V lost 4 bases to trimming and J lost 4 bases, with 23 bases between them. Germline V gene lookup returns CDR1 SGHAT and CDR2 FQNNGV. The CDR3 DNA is TGTGCCAGCAGCTCCTATAAGGGAGGAGTCGGACCGAAAAACATTCAGTACTTC. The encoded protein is CASSSYKGGVGPKNIQYF.

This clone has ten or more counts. The CDR3, as DNA: TGTGCCAGCAGTGGGTCCGCCGGCACAGATACGCAGTATTTT. Translated: CASSGSAGTDTQYF. This chain connects TRBV6-4 to TRBJ2-3; D uncertain. The CDR3 totals 14 residues. V shed 4 bases and J shed 1 base, with 9 bases lying between them. The germline gives CDR1 MRHNA, CDR2 SNTAGT.

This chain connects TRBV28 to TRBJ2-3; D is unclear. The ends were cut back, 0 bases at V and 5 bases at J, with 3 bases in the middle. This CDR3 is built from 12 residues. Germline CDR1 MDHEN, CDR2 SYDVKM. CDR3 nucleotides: TGTGCCAGCAGTTTATGGGGAGATACGCAGTATTTT. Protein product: CASSLWGDTQYF.

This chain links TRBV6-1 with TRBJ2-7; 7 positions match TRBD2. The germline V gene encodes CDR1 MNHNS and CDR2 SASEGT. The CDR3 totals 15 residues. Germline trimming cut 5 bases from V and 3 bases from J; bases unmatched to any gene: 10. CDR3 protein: CASSPRPGEGYEQYF. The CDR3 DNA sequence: TGTGCCAGCAGTCCCCGACCGGGGGAGGGCTACGAGCAGTACTTC.

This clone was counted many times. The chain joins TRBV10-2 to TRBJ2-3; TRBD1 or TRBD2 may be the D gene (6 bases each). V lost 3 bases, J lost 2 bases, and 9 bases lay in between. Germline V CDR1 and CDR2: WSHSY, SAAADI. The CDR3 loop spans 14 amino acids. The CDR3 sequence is CASSDGGTTDTQYF. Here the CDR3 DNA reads TGCGCCAGCAGTGACGGGGGCACCACAGATACGCAGTATTTT.

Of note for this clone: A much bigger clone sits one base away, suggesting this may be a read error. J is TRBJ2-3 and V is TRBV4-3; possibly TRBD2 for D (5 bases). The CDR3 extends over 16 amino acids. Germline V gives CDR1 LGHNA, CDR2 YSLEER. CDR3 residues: CSSSQVGGSAADTQYF. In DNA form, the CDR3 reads TGCTCCAGCAGCCAAGTAGGAGGTAGCGCGGCAGATACGCAGTATTTT.

CDR3 protein: CASSWGGNTEAFF. The CDR3 DNA follows: TGTGCCAGCAGCTGGGGGGGGAACACTGAAGCTTTCTTT. This chain joins TRBV5-4 and TRBJ1-1; TRBD1 might be the D (5 bases). Trimming pared 3 bases from V and 1 base from J, leaving 7 bases between. The CDR3 covers 13 residues. Germline V gene lookup returns CDR1 SGHNT and CDR2 YYREEE (reference sequence).

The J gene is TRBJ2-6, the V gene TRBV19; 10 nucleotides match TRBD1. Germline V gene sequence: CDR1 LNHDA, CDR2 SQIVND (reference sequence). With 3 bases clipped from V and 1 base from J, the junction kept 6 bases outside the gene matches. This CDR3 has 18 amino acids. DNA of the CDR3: TGTGCCAGTAGTATTCTCGGGACAGGGGTTTCTGGGGCCAACGTCCTGACTTTC. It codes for CASSILGTGVSGANVLTF.

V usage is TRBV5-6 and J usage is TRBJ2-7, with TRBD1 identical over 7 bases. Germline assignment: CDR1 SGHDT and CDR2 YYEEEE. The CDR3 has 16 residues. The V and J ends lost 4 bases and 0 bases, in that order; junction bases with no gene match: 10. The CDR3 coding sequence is TGTGCCAGCAGCCCTCGGAAACAGGGGAGCTCCTACGAGCAGTACTTC. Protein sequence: CASSPRKQGSSYEQYF.

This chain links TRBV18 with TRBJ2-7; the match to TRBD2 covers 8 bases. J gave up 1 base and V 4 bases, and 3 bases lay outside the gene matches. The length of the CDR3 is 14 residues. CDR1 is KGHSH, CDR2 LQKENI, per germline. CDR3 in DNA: TGTGCCAGCTCACGGGCGGGAGGATCCTACGAGCAGTACTTC. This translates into CASSRAGGSYEQYF.